Presented here are 24 T cell receptor beta chains from one specimen sequenced in a study of blood T cells in healthy people across ages. Next came a second PCR, run for about 6 to 12 cycles, which used a sample-barcoded 5' primer along with a J-beta primer mix. MiXCR was run by TCRdb on the 5' RACE reads, yielding one entry per CDR3 protein. The data contain some 900,000 distinct CDR3 sequences, about 48% of them seen just once; the ten biggest clones take up around 15%. The sample comprised blood. Every receptor here comes from a man aged 25-45 years in good health.

This clonotype was counted many times. The chain uses TRBV28 and TRBJ2-2; weak D call: TRBD1 (5 bases). V gave up 6 bases and J gave up 1 base, with 9 bases separating them. Germline CDR1 reads MDHEN; CDR2 reads SYDVKM. This CDR3 is 14 amino acids long. The CDR3 DNA reads TGTGCCAGCAGGGACACCATGAACACCGGGGAGCTGTTTTTT. Protein: CASRDTMNTGELFF.

At least ten counts were recorded for this clonotype. The chain recombines TRBV27 with TRBJ2-7; D is undetermined. This CDR3 is 11 amino acids long. Between the trimmed V and J ends, which lost 3 bases and 3 bases, there was a span of 3 bases. The V gene's germline CDR1 is MNHEY and CDR2 SMNVEV (reference sequence). In nucleotides, the CDR3 is TGTGCCAGCAGTTTCGGCTACGAGCAGTACTTC. It translates to CASSFGYEQYF.

The V gene is TRBV10-3, the J gene TRBJ2-7; maybe TRBD1 (6 bases). This CDR3 comprises 15 residues. The V gene's germline CDR1 is ENHRY and CDR2 SYGVKD. V lost 4 bases to trimming and J lost 0 bases, with 13 bases between them. CDR3 coding DNA: TGTGCCATCAGTGCCGGACAGCAATTCTCCTACGAGCAGTACTTC. It is translated as CAISAGQQFSYEQYF.

In regard to this clonotype: A much larger clone differs by one base, so this may be a read error. The conserved closing phenylalanine or tryptophan is absent in this CDR3, likely reflecting a read error. The chain employs TRBV12-3 or TRBV12-4 and TRBJ2-3, with D uncertain. This CDR3 spans 13 amino acids. V lost 5 bases, J lost 0 bases, and 6 bases lay in between. In DNA, the CDR3 is TGTGCCAGCAGTGACTGGAGCACAGATACGCAGTATTCT. Translating gives CASSDWSTDTQYS.

The chain uses TRBV6-5 and TRBJ1-1; D is unclear. The CDR3 contains 14 residues. Germline assignment: CDR1 MNHEY and CDR2 SVGAGI. V shed 5 bases and J shed 3 bases, with 13 bases lying between them. DNA of the CDR3: TGTGCCAGCAGTCCTAGTGCGGGCTACACTGAAGCTTTCTTT. Translation gives CASSPSAGYTEAFF.

In regard to this clonotype: Since a much larger clone is just one base distant, this may be a read error. The gene calls are TRBV20-1 and TRBJ1-1; D might be TRBD1 (6 bases). V lost 1 base and J 3 bases, leaving 9 bases between the germline ends. Germline V lookup: CDR1 DFQATT, CDR2 SNEGSKA (reference sequence). CDR3 length equals 13 residues. CDR3 DNA: TGCAGTGCTAGAGGGGACACGGACACTGAAGCTTTCTTT. Its translation: CSARGDTDTEAFF.

The chain carries TRBV18 and TRBJ2-5; D gene uncertain. Gene TRBJ2-7 matches the end of the DNA better, so the J call may be wrong. Germline values: CDR1 KGHSH, CDR2 LQKENI. The CDR3 runs 16 residues. The CDR3 region is CASSPPMVGYLGEQYF. CDR3 coding DNA: TGTGCCAGCTCACCACCCATGGTGGGTTACTTGGGCGAGCAGTACTTC.

Only one count was recorded for this clonotype. V usage is TRBV29-1 and J usage is TRBJ2-1; TRBD1 aligns across 8 bases. V shed 7 bases and J 0 bases; nucleotides not matched to a gene: 5. The CDR3 covers 14 residues. Looked up from germline, CDR1 is SQVTM and CDR2 is ANQGSEA. The CDR3: CSAPDRGSYNEQFF. In nucleotides, the CDR3 is TGCAGCGCCCCAGACAGGGGCTCCTACAATGAGCAGTTCTTC.

Only a few counts were recorded for this clonotype. The CDR3: CASSSRRGYNDEQFF. The CDR3 DNA reads as TGTGCCAGCAGTTCCCGCAGGGGGTACAACGATGAGCAGTTCTTC. The chain recombines TRBV6-5 with TRBJ2-1; TRBD1 matches 7 bases. Germline values: CDR1 MNHEY, CDR2 SVGAGI. This CDR3 has 15 amino acids. V shed 4 bases and J 8 bases; nucleotides not matched to a gene: 11.

This chain links TRBV7-2 with TRBJ2-6, with a tentative D call TRBD2 (5 bases). Germline lookup yields CDR1 SGHTA and CDR2 FQGNSA. This CDR3 region has 14 residues. Between the trimmed V and J ends, which lost 5 bases and 0 bases, there was a span of 5 bases. The CDR3, as DNA: TGTGCCAGCAGCGACTACTCTGGGGCCAACGTCCTGACTTTC. As protein: CASSDYSGANVLTF.

The chain links TRBV3-1 to TRBJ2-7, with D perhaps TRBD1 or TRBD2 (6 bases each). This CDR3 comprises 13 residues. Germline values: CDR1 LGHDT, CDR2 YNNKEL (reference sequence). V was trimmed by 2 bases and J by 7 bases, leaving 12 bases between them. The CDR3 DNA reads as TGTGCCAGCAGCCAATTGGGGGCGGGGGAGCAGTACTTC. Residues: CASSQLGAGEQYF.

CDR3 DNA: TGTGCCATCAGTGAGTCGACTAGCGGGCTTCTGGATACGCAGTATTTT. Amino acid sequence: CAISESTSGLLDTQYF. The genes are TRBV10-3 and TRBJ2-3; 10 positions match TRBD2. Trimming at V came to 0 bases and at J to 6 bases, leaving 6 bases not matched to a gene. Per germline, CDR1 ENHRY and CDR2 SYGVKD. This CDR3 is built from 16 residues.

This clonotype has only a few counts. The chain recombines TRBV7-8 with TRBJ2-3; D is unresolved. V lost 1 base and J 1 base, leaving 15 bases between the germline ends. In germline, CDR1 is SGHVS, CDR2 FQNEAQ. The CDR3 spans 17 residues. The CDR3, as DNA: TGTGCCAGCAGCTTAGACCCATCTAGAGGCGGCACAGATACGCAGTATTTT. It specifies CASSLDPSRGGTDTQYF.

About this clonotype itself: A much larger clone differs from this one at a single base, so this may be a read error. The rearrangement uses TRBV20-1 and TRBJ2-3; D is undetermined. The ends were cut back, 1 base at V and 1 base at J, with 12 bases in the middle. CDR3 length: 15 amino acids. CDR1 is DFQATT and CDR2 is SNEGSKA in the germline V gene (reference sequence). The CDR3 bases are TGCAGTGCTAGAGGCCTCGCGGTGCGCACAGATACGCAGTATTTT. Translation gives CSARGLAVRTDTQYF.

This chain links TRBV4-3 with TRBJ1-1; no reliable D call. The ends were cut back, 1 base at V and 3 bases at J, with 9 bases in the middle. Germline CDR1 LGHNA, CDR2 YSLEER. The CDR3 has 14 residues. CDR3 protein: CASSQVFGDTEAFF. In nucleotides, the CDR3 is TGCGCCAGCAGCCAAGTGTTTGGAGACACTGAAGCTTTCTTT.

Of note for this clonotype: The junction does not match germline at one end; this may be a read error. This rearrangement joins TRBV28 to TRBJ1-2; D not certain. CDR1 and CDR2 (germline): MDHEN, SYDVKM. The CDR3 is 14 residues long. The CDR3 DNA sequence: TGCGCCAGCAGTTATCTAGACGGGAACTATGGCTACACCTTC. It codes for CASSYLDGNYGYTF.

The chain carries TRBV6-2 or TRBV6-3 and TRBJ1-5; D might be TRBD1 (6 bases). V gave up 6 bases and J gave up 6 bases, with 18 bases separating them. Germline CDR1 MNHEY, CDR2 SVGEGT. The CDR3 covers 15 residues. CDR3 bases: TGTGCCAGCAGCCCGCCCGGGGGCTGGGGTCAGCCCCAGCATTTT. Translated, it gives CASSPPGGWGQPQHF.

In this sample, this clonotype turned up a few times. The chain joins TRBV20-1 to TRBJ2-1; D may be TRBD1 or TRBD2 (6 bases each). V was cut by 0 bases and J by 6 bases, with 18 bases left in between. The length of the CDR3 is 16 residues. The germline gives CDR1 DFQATT, CDR2 SNEGSKA (reference sequence). The CDR3 DNA follows: TGCAGTGCTAGAGATAACGAGGGGGGCTTTATCAATGAGCAGTTCTTC. Translation gives CSARDNEGGFINEQFF.

The genes are TRBV6-2 or TRBV6-3 and TRBJ2-2; D uncertain. Trimming took off 2 bases at V and 1 base at J, with 5 bases between the two ends. The CDR3 spans 14 residues. Germline loops: CDR1 MNHEY, CDR2 SVGEGT. CDR3 in DNA: TGTGCCAGCAGTTACGCCGTGAACACCGGGGAGCTGTTTTTT. This codes for CASSYAVNTGELFF.

Concerning this clonotype itself: The junction departs from germline at one end; a sequencing error may be responsible. The CDR3 is CASSSTGGQGETQYF. As DNA, the CDR3 is TGTGCTAGCAGCTCCACAGGGGGCCAGGGAGAGACCCAGTACTTC. V is TRBV7-7 and J is TRBJ2-5, with 9 bases matching TRBD1. The CDR3 has 15 residues. Germline V gene sequence: CDR1 SSHAT, CDR2 FNYEAQ (reference sequence).

This clonotype was counted a few times. CDR3 nucleotides: TGTGCCAGCACTAGAGGAGGGGGGGAGACCCAGTACTTC. Protein sequence: CASTRGGGETQYF. The V call is TRBV6-1, the J call TRBJ2-7; either TRBD1 or TRBD2 may supply D (6 bases each). The J call could be wrong; TRBJ2-5 is a better fit for the DNA end. The CDR3 length is 13 residues. The germline CDR1 and CDR2 sequences are MNHNS and SASEGT.

The V and J genes are TRBV3-1 and TRBJ1-5; the D gene is possibly TRBD1 (6 bases). V was cut by 1 base and J by 5 bases, with 9 bases left in between. The CDR3 totals 14 residues. Germline-derived CDR1 and CDR2 are LGHDT and YNNKEL (reference sequence). CDR3 sequence (DNA): TGTGCCAGCAGCCAAGGCCAGGGGTATCAGCCCCAGCATTTT. Encoded protein: CASSQGQGYQPQHF.

The chain combines TRBV7-2 with TRBJ1-5; 8 bases fit TRBD1. Germline values: CDR1 SGHTA, CDR2 FQGNSA. The CDR3 is 15 amino acids. V lost 5 bases and J lost 0; bases outside the gene matches: 3. The CDR3 loop is CASSSRGLSNQPQHF. CDR3 in DNA: TGTGCCAGCAGCAGCAGGGGGCTTAGCAATCAGCCCCAGCATTTT.

The chain carries TRBV6-6 and TRBJ1-6; tentatively, D is TRBD1 (6 bases). With 6 bases removed from V and 10 bases from J, the gap between germline ends came to 22 bases. Germline CDR1 and CDR2: MNHNY and SVGAGI (reference sequence). There are 16 residues in the CDR3. The CDR3 protein is CASSPGQLNSRSPLHF. The CDR3 DNA reads TGTGCCAGCAGCCCCGGACAGTTAAATTCGAGGTCACCCCTCCACTTT.